This is a list of T cell receptor beta chains from one sample in a study of radiation and T cells in renal cell carcinoma. Sequenced by immunoSEQ multiplex PCR; TCRdb stores in-frame clones only, minus some. The top ten hold 25% to 35% of the sample, which has about 43,000 clones, around four fifths seen once. The material was blood, obtained from a patient whose treatment included radiotherapy and nephrectomy. These receptors came from a woman aged 70-85 years with renal cell carcinoma. The CDR3 runs from the conserved cysteine through the conserved F or W. The D gene is left open where the match is weak. The size field is filled for only some rows; it gives once, few, many or a size class.

TRBJ2-1,13,-,TRBV5-4,-,CASSPAAHNEQFF,TGTGCCAGCAGCCCCGCGGCTCACAATGAGCAGTTCTTC
TRBJ2-1,15,-,TRBV7-3,-,CASSLAGHLYNEQFF,TGTGCCAGCAGCTTAGCGGGCCACCTTTACAATGAGCAGTTCTTC
TRBJ1-1,13,-,TRBV6-1,-,CASRAGWDTEAFF,TGTGCCAGCAGAGCAGGGTGGGACACTGAAGCTTTCTTT
TRBJ1-5,16,once,TRBV7-8,-,CASSQTVSRAYQPQHF,TGTGCCAGCAGCCAAACTGTAAGCCGCGCTTATCAGCCCCAGCATTTT
TRBJ1-6,15,-,TRBV9,-,CASSLTGFYNSPLHF,TGTGCCAGCAGTCTTACAGGATTCTATAATTCACCCCTCCACTTT
TRBJ1-1,12,-,TRBV11-3,-,CASSPRGGEAFF,TGTGCCAGCAGCCCTCGGGGTGGAGAGGCTTTCTTT
TRBJ2-1,14,-,TRBV5-6,TRBD1,CASSLGTDNNEQFF,TGTGCCAGCAGCTTAGGGACAGATAACAATGAGCAGTTCTTC
TRBJ1-1,16,-,TRBV2,-,CASSEPFMAMNTEAFF,TGTGCCAGCAGTGAGCCGTTTATGGCCATGAACACTGAAGCTTTCTTT
TRBJ2-1,17,-,TRBV7-9,TRBD2,CASSFIGLAGLRGEQFF,TGTGCCAGCAGCTTTATAGGACTAGCGGGACTCAGGGGTGAGCAGTTCTTC
TRBJ2-3,16,-,TRBV6-5,-,CASSYPSNGIGDTQYF,TGTGCCAGCAGTTACCCGTCGAACGGGATAGGGGACACGCAGTATTTT
TRBJ2-7,14,once,TRBV5-5,TRBD2,CASSPIAGGPEQYF,TGTGCCAGCAGCCCTATCGCGGGAGGGCCCGAGCAGTACTTC
TRBJ1-3,18,-,TRBV14,-,CASSPNPGRQISGNTIYF,TGTGCCAGCAGCCCGAACCCAGGGAGACAGATCTCTGGAAACACCATATATTTT
TRBJ2-2,15,-,TRBV6-5,-,CASSYNRERTGELFF,TGTGCCAGCAGTTACAACAGGGAACGCACCGGGGAGCTGTTTTTT
TRBJ1-6,13,-,TRBV9,-,CASRADDNSPLHF,TGTGCCAGCAGGGCAGACGATAATTCACCCCTCCACTTT
TRBJ2-1,13,-,TRBV5-6,-,CASSLESSNEQFF,TGTGCCAGCAGCTTGGAAAGCTCCAATGAGCAGTTCTTC